This T cell receptor (beta chain) was sequenced for a study of T cell responses to AZD1222 COVID-19 vaccine. Germline V gene sequence: CDR1 SEHNR, CDR2 FQNEAQ (reference sequence). The CDR3 runs 13 residues. Trimming stripped 8 bases from V and 4 bases from J, with 14 bases between. Profiling relied on immunoSEQ multiplex PCR, and the TCRdb table lists in-frame clones only, not all of them. The sample shows more than 110,000 clones, around nine tenths of them seen only once. This TCR was recovered from an adult in good health. This chain joins TRBV7-9 and TRBJ2-5, with D hard to call. The specimen was peripheral blood, collected on day 0 of AZD1222 vaccination. The CDR3, as DNA: TGTGCCAGCGTCGGCTTGGGTGGAGAGACCCAGTACTTC. As protein: CASVGLGGETQYF. The whole variable domain, remainder taken from reference TRBV7-9 and TRBJ2-5, is DTGVSQNPRHKITKRGQNVTFRCDPISEHNRLYWYRQTLGQGPEFLTYFQNEAQLEKSRLLSDRFSAERPKGSFSTLEIQRTEQGDSAMYLCASVGLGGETQYFGPGTRLLVL.